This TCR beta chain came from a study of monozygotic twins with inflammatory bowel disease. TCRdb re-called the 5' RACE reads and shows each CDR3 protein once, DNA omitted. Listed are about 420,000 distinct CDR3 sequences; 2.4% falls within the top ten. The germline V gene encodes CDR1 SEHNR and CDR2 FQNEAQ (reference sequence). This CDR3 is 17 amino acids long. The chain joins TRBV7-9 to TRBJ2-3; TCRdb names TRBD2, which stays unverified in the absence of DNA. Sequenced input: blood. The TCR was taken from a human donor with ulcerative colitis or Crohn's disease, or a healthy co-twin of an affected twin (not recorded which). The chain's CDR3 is CASSLHLTSGRPDTQYF.